The 26 T cell receptor beta chains reported below all come from one sample, sequenced in a study of identical twins. TCRdb re-analysed the 5' RACE reads in MiXCR, keeping a single row per CDR3 protein. The data contain a few hundred thousand distinct CDR3 sequences, 10% to 13% of them singletons. Sequencing used memory T cells sorted from blood. The receptors derive from a man aged 50-59 years in good health.

The rearrangement uses TRBV7-2 and TRBJ2-3; TRBD2 agrees at 11 bases. Trimming removed 5 bases from V and 4 bases from J; junction bases left unmatched: 5. This CDR3 has 15 amino acids. From germline, CDR1 is SGHTA and CDR2 FQGNSA. Here the CDR3 reads CASSGSGGASDTQYF. As DNA, the CDR3 is TGTGCCAGCAGCGGTAGCGGGGGGGCGTCAGATACGCAGTATTTT.

This clonotype was counted at least ten times. The V call is TRBV7-8, the J call TRBJ1-3, with D unclear. CDR1 and CDR2 from the germline V gene are SGHVS and FQNEAQ. Between the trimmed V and J ends, which lost 5 bases and 0 bases, there was a span of 17 bases. This CDR3 contains 17 residues. The CDR3 sequence: CASSTEPWAASGNTIYF. Here the CDR3 DNA reads TGTGCCAGCAGCACCGAACCTTGGGCCGCCTCTGGAAACACCATATATTTT.

This clonotype was found a few times. V usage is TRBV30 and J usage is TRBJ2-7, with D tentatively TRBD1 (5 bases). The CDR3 is 17 amino acids. Trimming pared 0 bases from V and 2 bases from J, leaving 20 bases between. Germline CDR1 and CDR2: GTSNPN and SVGIG (reference sequence). The CDR3 DNA is TGTGCCTGGAGTGTAATCCAACGCCAGGGTAAGACCTACGAGCAGTACTTC. It yields the protein CAWSVIQRQGKTYEQYF.

V and J are TRBV4-3 and TRBJ2-1; the D gene is possibly TRBD2 (5 bases). CDR1 and CDR2 (germline): LGHNA, YSLEER. The ends were cut back, 1 base at V and 12 bases at J, with 19 bases in the middle. This CDR3 has 15 residues. CDR3 residues: CASSQGLARDDAQFF. Here the CDR3 DNA reads TGCGCCAGCAGCCAAGGTCTAGCTCGAGATGATGCGCAGTTCTTC.

In its sample, this clonotype was seen many times. The rearrangement uses TRBV29-1 and TRBJ1-1; weak D call: TRBD1 (6 bases). This CDR3 is 14 amino acids long. CDR1 and CDR2 from the germline V gene are SQVTM and ANQGSEA. Trimming removed 0 bases from V and 3 bases from J, with 11 bases in between. The DNA of the CDR3 is TGCAGCGTTGAAGATTGGAAGGGGGACACTGAAGCTTTCTTT. Its protein is CSVEDWKGDTEAFF.

This clonotype was detected a few times. The rearrangement links TRBV7-6 to TRBJ2-2, with D possibly TRBD2 on 6 matching bases. The germline gives CDR1 SGHVS, CDR2 FNYEAQ. V was pared by 8 bases and J by 7 bases, with 14 bases between. This CDR3 comprises 13 residues. Here the CDR3 DNA reads TGTGCCAGCGGGGGGTCTGACAGCGGGGAGCTGTTTTTT. It codes for CASGGSDSGELFF.

The CDR3 protein is CASSQGKGLAGKTQYF. The CDR3 DNA is TGTGCCAGCAGCCAAGGCAAGGGACTAGCGGGGAAGACCCAGTACTTC. V usage is TRBV4-2 and J usage is TRBJ2-5; 13 positions agree with TRBD2. Trimming cost V 1 base and J 6 bases; bases outside gene matches: 5. CDR1 and CDR2 from the germline V gene are LGHNA and YNFKEQ. The CDR3 is made up of 16 amino acids.

This clonotype came up many times. This chain joins TRBV5-1 and TRBJ2-2; the D is unclear. Looked up from germline, CDR1 is SGHRS and CDR2 is YFSETQ. The CDR3 length is 13 residues. Trimming shortened V by 5 bases and J by 1 base, and 6 bases separated the two germline ends. CDR3 region: CASRFGNTGELFF. CDR3 sequence (DNA): TGCGCCAGCAGGTTTGGGAACACCGGGGAGCTGTTTTTT. The variable domain in full, completed from reference TRBV5-1 and TRBJ2-2, reads KAGVTQTPRYLIKTRGQQVTLSCSPISGHRSVSWYQQTPGQGLQFLFEYFSETQRNKGNFPGRFSGRQFSNSRSEMNVSTLELGDSALYLCASRFGNTGELFFGEGSRLTVL.

V and J are TRBV7-8 and TRBJ2-7; 7 bases fit TRBD2. The CDR3 is made up of 15 amino acids. The V and J ends lost 2 bases and 7 bases, in that order; junction bases with no gene match: 11. The germline V gene encodes CDR1 SGHVS and CDR2 FQNEAQ. The CDR3 nucleotides read TGTGCCAGCAGCTTACGAGACGGGTTGCGGGGGGAGCAGTACTTC. Amino acids: CASSLRDGLRGEQYF.

This clonotype came up many times. V and J are TRBV5-6 and TRBJ2-7; D remains ambiguous. The V end lost 1 base, the J end lost 3 bases, and 8 bases lay between the germline ends. The germline V gene encodes CDR1 SGHDT and CDR2 YYEEEE. There are 13 residues in the CDR3. The CDR3 DNA follows: TGTGCCAGCAGCTTGTCCGGTTACTACGAGCAGTACTTC. As protein: CASSLSGYYEQYF.

This clonotype was counted at least ten times. J is TRBJ2-7 and V is TRBV29-1; 7 bases are a match to TRBD1. The CDR3 contains 13 residues. Germline V CDR1 and CDR2: SQVTM, ANQGSEA. Trimming removed 4 bases from V and 3 bases from J; junction bases left unmatched: 6. Here the CDR3 reads CSVVADRVYEQYF. Written as DNA, the CDR3 is TGCAGCGTTGTCGCCGACAGGGTCTACGAGCAGTACTTC.

Only one count was recorded for this clonotype. A clone one base away is much larger, so this may be a read error. V and J are TRBV5-6 and TRBJ2-7; TRBD2 matches 8 bases. CDR3 size: 15 residues. CDR1 SGHDT and CDR2 YYEEEE come from the germline V gene. V was pared by 3 bases and J by 5 bases, with 10 bases of the junction left unmatched. The DNA for the CDR3 is TGTGCCAGCAGCTCCCCAGGGTCAGCGGGAGACGAGCAGTACTTC. Amino acid sequence: CASSSPGSAGDEQYF.

V and J are TRBV4-1 and TRBJ2-5; D gene unclear. CDR3 size: 13 residues. V was clipped by 1 base and J by 8 bases, with 11 bases between them. CDR1 and CDR2 (germline): MGHRA, YSYEKL. The CDR3 sequence is CASSQGTLATQYF. DNA of the CDR3: TGCGCCAGCAGCCAAGGGACCCTCGCTACCCAGTACTTC.

This clonotype appeared many times. The CDR3, as DNA: TGCAGCCGGGACAGGGTGGCAGATACGCAGTATTTT. This gives the protein CSRDRVADTQYF. The chain carries TRBV20-1 and TRBJ2-3; 9 nucleotides match TRBD1. The CDR3 runs to 12 residues. CDR1 is DFQATT, CDR2 SNEGSKA, per germline (reference sequence).

This clonotype showed up many times. The rearrangement joins TRBV12-3 or TRBV12-4 to TRBJ2-5, with D hard to call. The V and J ends lost 5 bases and 5 bases respectively, with 18 bases between them. The CDR3 is 15 amino acids. DNA for the CDR3: TGTGCCAGCAGTCCTAAATCGGGTGTTTTGGAGACCCAGTACTTC. Protein: CASSPKSGVLETQYF.

The table lists this clonotype with many counts. The V and J genes are TRBV3-1 and TRBJ1-3; D not certain. CDR1 is LGHDT, CDR2 YNNKEL, per germline (reference sequence). The V end lost 7 bases, the J end lost 0 bases, and 10 bases lay between the germline ends. This CDR3 is built from 14 residues. The CDR3 protein is CASKQTSSGNTIYF. The CDR3 DNA reads as TGTGCCAGCAAGCAGACCAGCTCTGGAAACACCATATATTTT.

The chain is built from TRBV20-1 and TRBJ1-2; D is undetermined. Trimming stripped 5 bases from V and 1 base from J, with 11 bases between. Germline CDR1 DFQATT, CDR2 SNEGSKA (reference sequence). The CDR3 is 13 residues long. CDR3 residues: CSAGGGLNYGYTF. CDR3 nucleotides: TGCAGTGCTGGCGGTGGACTTAACTATGGCTACACCTTC.

This clonotype occurred a few times. J is TRBJ1-5 and V is TRBV30; the D is unclear. V gave up 1 base and J gave up 5 bases, with 18 bases separating them. Germline V CDR1 and CDR2: GTSNPN, SVGIG (reference sequence). CDR3 length: 16 amino acids. CDR3 sequence: CAWSEAALEDHQPQHF. The CDR3 bases are TGTGCCTGGAGTGAGGCAGCGCTGGAGGACCATCAGCCCCAGCATTTT.

The CDR3 nucleotides are TGTGCTTGGGGAATCCAGCGGGGGCCATCCTACGAGCAGTACTTC. It codes for CAWGIQRGPSYEQYF. The chain couples TRBV30 to TRBJ2-7; TRBD2 matches 8 bases. CDR3 length: 15 amino acids. CDR1 is GTSNPN and CDR2 is SVGIG in the germline V gene (reference sequence). Supplemented by reference TRBV30 and TRBJ2-7, the full variable domain reads SQTIHQWPATLVQPVGSPLSLECTVEGTSNPNLYWYRQAAGRGLQLLFYSVGIGQISSEVPQNLSASRPQDRQFILSSKKLLLSDSGFYLCAWGIQRGPSYEQYFGPGTRLTVT.

At least ten counts were recorded for this clonotype. The chain is built from TRBV6-1 and TRBJ2-1; 9 bases map to TRBD1. Per the germline V gene, CDR1 is MNHNS and CDR2 is SASEGT. The CDR3 is 15 residues long. The trim removed 4 bases at V and 10 bases at J, leaving 11 bases unmatched. CDR3 loop: CASSAHRGPIGEQFF. For the CDR3, the DNA is TGTGCCAGCAGTGCACACAGGGGGCCTATTGGGGAGCAGTTCTTC.

The table lists this clonotype with many counts. The rearrangement joins TRBV7-9 to TRBJ1-6; D not certain. This CDR3 is 17 amino acids long. V lost 1 base and J 3 bases, leaving 13 bases between the germline ends. Germline assignment: CDR1 SEHNR and CDR2 FQNEAQ (reference sequence). CDR3 loop: CASSLVIRAHYNSPLHF. The CDR3 bases are TGTGCCAGCAGCTTAGTCATCCGGGCCCACTATAATTCACCCCTCCACTTT.

The table lists this clonotype with a few counts. The chain uses TRBV19 and TRBJ2-3; maybe TRBD2 (7 bases). CDR1 is LNHDA and CDR2 is SQIVND in the germline V gene (reference sequence). Trimming removed 6 bases from V and 1 base from J, with 14 bases in between. There are 15 residues in the CDR3. CDR3: CASSPGGRGTDTQYF. In DNA, the CDR3 is TGTGCCAGTAGCCCGGGGGGCAGGGGCACAGATACGCAGTATTTT.

This clonotype was observed a handful of times. This chain connects TRBV29-1 to TRBJ1-1; D gene unclear. Germline CDR1 SQVTM, CDR2 ANQGSEA. V was clipped by 6 bases and J by 3 bases, with 11 bases between them. There are 12 residues in the CDR3. The CDR3 DNA sequence: TGCAGCGTAAAGGTCTTACACACTGAAGCTTTCTTT. Protein sequence: CSVKVLHTEAFF. Full variable domain (outside the CDR3, taken from reference TRBV29-1 and TRBJ1-1): SAVISQKPSRDICQRGTSLTIQCQVDSQVTMMFWYRQQPGQSLTLIATANQGSEATYESGFVIDKFPISRPNLTFSTLTVSNMSPEDSSIYLCSVKVLHTEAFFGQGTRLTVV.

In this sample, this clonotype turned up a few times. V is TRBV29-1 and J is TRBJ2-1; D is perhaps TRBD1 (5 bases). The CDR3 is made up of 13 amino acids. V dropped 4 bases and J dropped 6 bases, with 13 bases sitting between them. In germline, CDR1 is SQVTM, CDR2 ANQGSEA. The CDR3 region is CSVVGAYLNEQFF. The CDR3 DNA reads TGCAGCGTTGTTGGGGCCTACCTCAATGAGCAGTTCTTC.

This clonotype was recorded a few times. This chain uses TRBV4-3 with TRBJ2-3; possibly TRBD1 for D (6 bases). Germline V gene sequence: CDR1 LGHNA, CDR2 YSLEER. This CDR3 region has 16 residues. V lost 2 bases to trimming and J lost 5 bases, with 17 bases between them. Here the CDR3 reads CASSQQAATGQDTQYF. CDR3 nucleotides: TGCGCCAGCAGCCAACAAGCGGCAACAGGGCAAGATACGCAGTATTTT.

This clonotype was seen a few times. This chain links TRBV7-9 with TRBJ2-3; 9 bases line up with TRBD2. CDR1 and CDR2 (germline): SEHNR, FQNEAQ (reference sequence). V shed 1 base, J shed 2 bases, and the junction held 1 base outside the gene matches. The CDR3 has 15 residues. The CDR3 sequence is CASSLGGGATDTQYF. The CDR3 region has the DNA TGTGCCAGCAGCTTAGGCGGGGGGGCCACAGATACGCAGTATTTT.